The 5 T cell receptor beta chains given below trace back to one sample, sequenced in a study of radiotherapy plus CTLA-4 blockade in lung cancer. The repertoire was sequenced with immunoSEQ multiplex PCR; TCRdb's copy has only in-frame clones and lacks some. The sample includes approximately 85,000 clones, around 88% of them seen just once. The source material was peripheral blood, sampled from a patient treated with radiotherapy plus ipilimumab. The receptors stem from a human donor with non-small cell lung cancer who had a partial response to radiotherapy plus ipilimumab.

The chain recombines TRBV7-2 with TRBJ1-5; D gene uncertain. This CDR3 is built from 14 residues. Between the trimmed V and J ends, which lost 1 base and 6 bases, there was a span of 10 bases. Germline V gives CDR1 SGHTA, CDR2 FQGNSA. As DNA, the CDR3 is TGTGCCAGCAGCTTAGGGTCTGAGAGTCAGCCCCAGCATTTT. Protein sequence: CASSLGSESQPQHF.

CDR3 sequence: CASSNHPGAPEQYF. CDR3 DNA: TGTGCCAGCAGCAATCATCCGGGAGCCCCCGAGCAGTACTTC. The chain uses TRBV14 and TRBJ2-7; a weak D match, TRBD2 (6 bases). Deletions cut 5 bases from V and 6 bases from J, with 17 bases between. The CDR3 runs to 14 residues. Germline V gene sequence: CDR1 SGHDN, CDR2 FVKESK.

The V gene is TRBV6-5, the J gene TRBJ2-7; 12 bases are shared with TRBD2. Germline values: CDR1 MNHEY, CDR2 SVGAGI. CDR3 length equals 15 residues. V shed 6 bases and J 3 bases; nucleotides not matched to a gene: 6. CDR3 sequence: CASSSGTSGLYEQYF. The CDR3 nucleotides read TGTGCCAGCAGCTCCGGGACTAGCGGGCTCTACGAGCAGTACTTC.

This chain links TRBV4-3 with TRBJ2-7; 9 nucleotides agree with TRBD2. The germline CDR1 and CDR2 sequences are LGHNA and YSLEER. The CDR3 totals 20 residues. After removal of 0 bases from V and 4 bases from J, the junction contained 19 bases not matched to a gene. The CDR3 region has the DNA TGCGCCAGCAGCCAAGATTCCAGGGTCGTAGCGGGAGTCCCGCTTTACGAGCAGTACGTC. Protein: CASSQDSRVVAGVPLYEQYV.

The CDR3 loop reads CASSQIGLAGGWDTQYF. CDR3 nucleotide sequence: TGTGCCAGCAGCCAAATTGGACTAGCGGGAGGGTGGGATACGCAGTATTTT. The V call is TRBV4-2, the J call TRBJ2-3, with TRBD2 matching 15 bases. The germline gives CDR1 LGHNA, CDR2 YNFKEQ. CDR3 length equals 17 residues. Losses at the gene ends were 2 bases for V and 6 bases for J; bases not matched to a gene: 6.